A single TCR beta chain is shown here with its context. Its antigen is as yet unknown. The beta constant-region primer was an equimolar mix of two oligonucleotides covering TRBC1 and TRBC2. Each CDR3 protein gets one entry after TCRdb re-called the UMI-ligation and nested PCR reads with MiXCR. The table records 65,000 to 85,000 distinct CDR3 sequences, less than 15% of them present only once. V was pared by 2 bases and J by 4 bases, with 5 bases of the junction left unmatched. Germline lookup yields CDR1 DFQATT and CDR2 SNEGSKA (reference sequence). CDR3 length equals 14 residues. This specimen comes from a study of naive and memory T cell subsets. The study's findings and limits: The power law exponent of TCR abundance differed between naive and memory cells.

CMV status came from CD4+ T cell IFNgamma after overnight CMV lysate stimulation of fresh PBMCs. Cells stained for CD3, CD4, CD8, CD45RA, CD27 and viability were sorted into four CD45RA/CD27 subsets. The receptor was derived from a human donor in good health. The chain employs TRBV20-1 and TRBJ1-2; 9 bases match TRBD1. Sequenced input: central memory CD4+ T cells from blood. Here the CDR3 reads CSARPQDRGYGYTF. CDR3 nucleotides: TGCAGTGCTAGACCCCAGGACAGGGGCTATGGCTACACCTTC.